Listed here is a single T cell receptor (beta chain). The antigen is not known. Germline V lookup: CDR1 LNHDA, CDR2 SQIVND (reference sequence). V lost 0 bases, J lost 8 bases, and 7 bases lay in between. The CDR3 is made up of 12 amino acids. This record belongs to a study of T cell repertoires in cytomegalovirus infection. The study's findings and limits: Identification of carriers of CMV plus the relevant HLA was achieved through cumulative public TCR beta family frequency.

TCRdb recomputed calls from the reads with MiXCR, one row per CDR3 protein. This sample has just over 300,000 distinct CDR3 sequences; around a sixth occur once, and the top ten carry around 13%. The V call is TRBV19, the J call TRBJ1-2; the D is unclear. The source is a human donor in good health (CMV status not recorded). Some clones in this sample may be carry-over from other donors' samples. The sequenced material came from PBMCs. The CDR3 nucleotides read TGTGCCAGTAGTATAGAAGGGTACGGCTACACCTTC. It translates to CASSIEGYGYTF. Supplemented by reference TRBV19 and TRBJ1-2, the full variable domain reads DGGITQSPKYLFRKEGQNVTLSCEQNLNHDAMYWYRQDPGQGLRLIYYSQIVNDFQKGDIAEGYSVSREKKESFPLTVTSAQKNPTAFYLCASSIEGYGYTFGSGTRLTVV.